Listed below are T cell receptor beta chains from one sample, sequenced in a study of blood T cells in healthy people across ages. Via MiXCR, TCRdb re-called the 5' RACE reads, giving one row per CDR3 protein. The sample includes fewer than 1,000,000 distinct CDR3 sequences, more than 40% of them seen just once. Sequences were obtained from blood. The receptors stem from a man aged 60 to 75 in good health. Each CDR3 is given with its conserved first and last residue. The order of the fields is V gene, clone size, J gene, D gene, CDR3 protein, CDR3 DNA. D genes are given only for firm matches. Size tells how often a clone was seen (once, few, many) or the class of an expanded clone, and some rows leave it out.

TRBV2	few	TRBJ2-7	TRBD1	CASSVRTGSYEQYF	TGTGCCAGCAGTGTAAGGACAGGGTCCTACGAGCAGTACTTC
TRBV5-1	NA	TRBJ2-7	NA	CASSLRGPTYEQYF	TGCGCCAGCAGCTTGAGGGGCCCCACCTACGAGCAGTACTTC
TRBV9	NA	TRBJ1-2	NA	CASSADRSGNGYTF	TGTGCCAGCAGCGCGGACCGTTCGGGGAATGGCTACACCTTC
TRBV4-3	few	TRBJ2-5	TRBD1	CASSQRGTGDETQYF	TGCGCCAGCAGCCAAAGGGGGACAGGGGATGAGACCCAGTACTTC
TRBV24-1	NA	TRBJ2-2	NA	CATSEDRNTGELFF	TGTGCCACCAGCGAGGACAGAAACACCGGGGAGCTGTTTTTT
TRBV7-9	NA	TRBJ1-6	NA	CASSLGPYDYNSPLHF	TGTGCCAGCAGCTTAGGGCCGTACGACTATAATTCACCCCTCCACTTT
TRBV7-6	few	TRBJ2-5	NA	CASSLGGGRLQETQYF	TGTGCCAGCAGCTTAGGAGGGGGACGGCTTCAAGAGACCCAGTACTTC
TRBV25-1	NA	TRBJ2-7	TRBD1	CASKGAYWYEQYF	TGTGCCAGCAAGGGGGCTTATTGGTACGAGCAGTACTTC
TRBV9	NA	TRBJ1-2	NA	CASTTGIGSSGYTF	TGTGCCAGCACCACAGGGATAGGGAGTTCTGGCTACACCTTC
TRBV18	NA	TRBJ1-1	NA	CASSPQVQNTEAFF	TGTGCCAGCTCACCACAGGTACAGAACACTGAAGCTTTCTTT
TRBV5-5	NA	TRBJ2-3	NA	CASLTEYASTDTQYF	TGTGCCAGCTTGACGGAATACGCTAGCACAGATACGCAGTATTTT
TRBV7-9	NA	TRBJ1-1	NA	CASSPQLDTEAFF	TGTGCCAGCAGCCCACAGCTGGACACTGAAGCTTTCTTT
TRBV6-5	few	TRBJ1-6	NA	CASSYRGAPLHF	TGTGCCAGCAGTTACAGGGGGGCACCCCTCCACTTT
TRBV4-3	NA	TRBJ2-7	TRBD1	CASSQDRAAGGHEQYF	TGCGCCAGCAGCCAAGATCGAGCAGCAGGGGGTCACGAGCAGTACTTC
TRBV7-2	NA	TRBJ2-1	NA	CASSSLVGNEQFF	TGTGCCAGCAGCTCCCTAGTAGGTAATGAGCAGTTCTTC
TRBV29-1	few	TRBJ2-7	NA	CSVESVAGGLHEQYF	TGCAGCGTTGAATCAGTGGCAGGAGGTCTCCACGAGCAGTACTTC
TRBV20-1	few	TRBJ2-3	TRBD2	CSSSGRADTQYF	TGCAGTTCTAGCGGGAGGGCAGATACGCAGTATTTT
TRBV4-3	many	TRBJ2-7	TRBD1	CASSQGQGSYEQYF	TGCGCCAGCAGCCAAGGACAGGGGAGCTACGAGCAGTACTTC
TRBV18	NA	TRBJ2-3	NA	CASSPSLQELAQYF	TGTGCCAGCTCACCCAGCCTACAGGAGCTGGCGCAGTATTTT
TRBV5-1	few	TRBJ2-3	NA	CASSLVATATDTQYF	TGCGCCAGCAGCTTGGTTGCGACAGCCACAGATACGCAGTATTTT
TRBV10-3	NA	TRBJ2-2	TRBD2	CATAGDGRELFF	TGTGCCACCGCGGGGGACGGCCGGGAGCTGTTTTTT
TRBV7-6	NA	TRBJ2-2	NA	CASSLGGGRGNTGELFF	TGTGCCAGCAGCTTAGGAGGCGGCAGGGGGAACACCGGGGAGCTGTTTTTT
TRBV18	few	TRBJ2-7	TRBD1	CASSPPGGNEQYF	TGTGCCAGCTCACCACCAGGGGGCAACGAGCAGTACTTC
TRBV21-1	few	TRBJ2-2	NA	CASSKGLGGQGTGELFF	TGTGCCAGCAGCAAAGGGTTAGGTGGTCAGGGCACCGGGGAGCTGTTTTTT
TRBV28	few	TRBJ2-5	TRBD1	CASSPTGGRTETQYF	TGTGCCAGCAGCCCTACAGGGGGCCGAACGGAGACCCAGTACTTC
TRBV24-1	NA	TRBJ1-2	TRBD1	CATRAGTGNYGYTF	TGTGCCACCAGAGCCGGGACAGGGAACTATGGCTACACCTTC
TRBV9	NA	TRBJ1-1	NA	CASSPTARSNTEAFF	TGTGCCAGCAGCCCCACGGCACGAAGTAACACTGAAGCTTTTTTT
TRBV6-1	few	TRBJ2-7	NA	CASSVGRSYEQYF	TGTGCCAGCAGTGTCGGCAGGTCCTACGAGCAGTACTTC
TRBV7-2	once	TRBJ1-1	NA	CASSFAEMNTEAFF	TGTGCCAGCAGCTTCGCAGAAATGAACACTGAAGCTTTCTTT
TRBV6-1	NA	TRBJ1-1	TRBD1	CASSPGGAGNTEAFF	TGTGCCAGCAGCCCAGGGGGCGCGGGGAACACTGAAGCTTTCTTT
TRBV7-8	NA	TRBJ2-2	NA	CASSSRVAGELFF	TGTGCCAGCAGTTCCAGGGTCGCCGGGGAGCTGTTTTTT
TRBV29-1	few	TRBJ2-3	NA	CSVRGGKTDTQYF	TGCAGCGTGAGGGGGGGCAAGACAGATACGCAGTATTTT
TRBV5-5	NA	TRBJ1-5	NA	CVSSLDSTSPQHF	TGTGTCAGCAGCTTGGACAGTACTTCACCCCAGCATTTT
TRBV20-1	few	TRBJ2-7	TRBD2	CSALPGLAGGPTKQYF	TGCAGTGCGCTACCGGGACTAGCGGGGGGCCCTACGAAGCAGTACTTC
TRBV7-9	NA	TRBJ2-5	TRBD2	CASSPELRGFQETQYF	TGTGCCAGCAGCCCTGAGCTGCGGGGGTTCCAGGAGACCCAGTACTTC
TRBV20-1	NA	TRBJ2-1	TRBD2	CSARSSGGYNEQFF	TGCAGTGCTAGATCTAGCGGGGGGTACAATGAGCAGTTCTTC
TRBV24-1	NA	TRBJ2-1	NA	CATSESGGPNEQFF	TGTGCCACCAGTGAAAGTGGGGGGCCCAATGAGCAGTTCTTC
TRBV14	few	TRBJ2-5	TRBD1	CASSQRQPTGVGGATQYF	TGTGCCAGCAGCCAACGCCAGCCGACAGGGGTAGGCGGTGCGACCCAGTACTTC
TRBV11-2	NA	TRBJ2-7	TRBD2	CASSLFPLAGVAEQYF	TGTGCCAGCAGCTTATTCCCCCTGGCGGGGGTTGCCGAGCAGTACTTC
TRBV7-2	NA	TRBJ2-2	NA	CASSLLKRTQWAGELFF	TGTGCCAGCAGCTTGCTCAAAAGGACGCAGTGGGCCGGGGAGCTGTTTTTT
TRBV5-1	few	TRBJ2-3	NA	CASSVTGSPTDTQYF	TGCGCCAGCAGCGTTACAGGGAGCCCCACAGATACGCAGTATTTT
TRBV20-1	NA	TRBJ2-7	NA	CSAIDNTYEQYF	TGCAGTGCTATTGACAATACCTACGAGCAGTACTTC
TRBV6-2/TRBV6-3	few	TRBJ2-5	TRBD1	CASSPGQHLQETQYF	TGTGCCAGCAGTCCGGGACAGCACCTTCAAGAGACCCAGTACTTC
TRBV3-1	NA	TRBJ2-1	NA	CASSQVGGRYNEQFF	TGTGCCAGCAGCCAAGTTGGGGGCAGGTACAATGAGCAGTTCTTC
TRBV5-5	few	TRBJ2-7	NA	CASSLDRRFYEQYF	TGTGCCAGCAGCTTGGACCGGCGGTTCTACGAGCAGTACTTC
TRBV29-1	NA	TRBJ1-2	NA	CSVWREGDYDYTF	TGCAGCGTCTGGCGGGAGGGAGACTATGACTACACCTTC
TRBV5-4	once	TRBJ2-1	NA	CASTHRPSSNNEQFF	TGTGCCAGCACTCACCGACCGAGTTCGAACAATGAGCAGTTCTTC
TRBV6-5	NA	TRBJ1-2	TRBD1	CASRGQINYGYTF	TGTGCCTCCCGGGGACAGATTAACTATGGCTACACCTTC
TRBV28	once	TRBJ2-7	NA	CASSSYRVEQYF	TGTGCCAGCAGTTCCTACCGTGTGGAGCAGTACTTC
TRBV7-2	many	TRBJ2-5	NA	CASSTRLQETQYF	TGTGCCAGCAGCACCAGACTACAAGAGACCCAGTACTTC
TRBV14	NA	TRBJ2-1	TRBD2	CASSQLAGGHNEQFF	TGTGCCAGCAGCCAATTAGCGGGGGGCCACAATGAGCAGTTCTTC
TRBV4-3	few	TRBJ2-1	NA	CASSADRGLGNEQFF	TGCGCCAGCAGCGCTGATCGGGGCTTGGGCAATGAGCAGTTCTTC
TRBV6-5	NA	TRBJ2-7	TRBD1	CASKSPGGSYEQYF	TGTGCCAGCAAGTCCCCAGGGGGCTCCTACGAGCAGTACTTC
TRBV6-5	NA	TRBJ2-7	NA	CASSQGLSSSYEQYF	TGTGCCAGCAGTCAGGGGTTATCGAGCTCCTACGAGCAGTACTTC
TRBV6-5	NA	TRBJ2-1	TRBD2	CASSREAGTYNEQFF	TGTGCCAGCAGTCGGGAAGCGGGAACATACAATGAGCAGTTCTTC
TRBV2	NA	TRBJ1-6	TRBD1	CASGWTGRNSPLHF	TGTGCCAGCGGCTGGACAGGACGAAATTCACCCCTCCACTTT
TRBV5-5	NA	TRBJ1-2	TRBD1	CASSLFAGQENFNYGYTF	TGTGCCAGCAGCCTATTTGCGGGACAGGAGAACTTTAACTATGGCTACACCTTC
TRBV3-1	few	TRBJ2-3	TRBD2	CASSHQRGPSTDTQYF	TGTGCCAGCAGCCACCAGCGGGGACCTAGCACAGATACGCAGTATTTT
TRBV20-1	few	TRBJ2-4	NA	CSAGQGGQYF	TGCAGTGCCGGCCAGGGCGGTCAGTACTTC
TRBV28	NA	TRBJ1-5	NA	CASRVPGGNQPQHF	TGTGCCAGCAGAGTCCCCGGAGGCAATCAGCCCCAGCATTTT